This T cell receptor beta chain was captured by sequencing in a study of T cells after yellow fever vaccination. Across the whole study: Each low-cell-number fraction was prepared by means of SMART-Seq v4 Ultra Low Input.

V was cut by 6 bases and J by 2 bases, with 18 bases left in between. Germline CDR1 reads MNHEY; CDR2 reads SMNVEV (reference sequence). This CDR3 region has 16 residues. TCRdb passed the 5' RACE reads through MiXCR, listing each CDR3 protein once. In the table there are around 500,000 distinct CDR3 sequences, about a fifth of which are singletons. The chain employs TRBV27 and TRBJ2-3; D possibly corresponds to TRBD2 (7 bases). The TCR sequence derives from a young man who received the YFV17D yellow fever vaccine. This sample comprised PBMCs, obtained roughly 20 days after the first yellow fever vaccination. The CDR3 loop is CASSRMRGGFTDTQYF. As DNA, the CDR3 is TGTGCCAGCAGCCGCATGAGGGGGGGGTTCACAGATACGCAGTATTTT.